This T cell receptor (beta chain) was found in a study of T cell responses to AZD1222 COVID-19 vaccine. The study, taken as a whole, reports: Vaccine-associated CD4 TCRs spanned spike, dominant at 160-218 and 743-854. In a largely white British group with more females than males, clonal diversity was possibly underestimated. Seropositive status at baseline applied to only 5 to 7 AZD1222 recipients. Spike-specific TCR breadth and depth went up after people got two AZD1222 doses.

On this clone itself: Its target is unknown.

Clones were sequenced by immunoSEQ multiplex PCR, and TCRdb holds only the in-frame ones, with some missing. The sample has approximately 130,000 clones; roughly 93% are singletons. This TCR was sampled from an adult in good health. Sequencing used peripheral blood, obtained on day 0 of AZD1222 vaccination.

CDR3 DNA sequence: TGTGCCAGCGGACTAGCGGAAGAGACCCAGTACTTC. Protein sequence: CASGLAEETQYF. The chain joins TRBV27 to TRBJ2-5; 10 bases map to TRBD2. Germline V gene data show CDR1 as MNHEY and CDR2 as SMNVEV (reference sequence). This CDR3 contains 12 residues. The J segment lost 3 bases and the V segment lost 8 bases, leaving 0 bases of the junction unmatched.